This T cell receptor (beta chain) was documented in a study of blood T cell repertoires in COVID-19. Whole-study context: Italy, Spain and the United States were the sources of the convalescent and acute COVID-19 samples. PBMCs, B-cell-depleted T cells, or T cells provided the cDNA or gDNA that made up the material.

Germline-derived CDR1 and CDR2 are SGHRS and YFSETQ. The CDR3 loop spans 14 amino acids. V lost 4 bases and J 2 bases, leaving 11 bases between the germline ends. Methods used by the authors: Counts of nucleated cells, estimated from reference gene primer amplification, were obtained. Data came from immunoSEQ multiplex PCR; TCRdb stores just in-frame clones and leaves some out. The V and J calls and clone size were taken over from that table, and D and trimming were inferred from the DNA. The sample records about 150,000 clones, around 85% being singletons. The gene calls are TRBV5-1 and TRBJ2-3; TRBD1 might be the D (5 bases). Sequencing input: peripheral blood. This TCR was recovered from a woman aged 60-75 years with acute or convalescent COVID-19. The CDR3 nucleotides read TGCGCCAGCAGCCTCAGGGTCCCCACAGATACGCAGTATTTT. This gives the protein CASSLRVPTDTQYF.